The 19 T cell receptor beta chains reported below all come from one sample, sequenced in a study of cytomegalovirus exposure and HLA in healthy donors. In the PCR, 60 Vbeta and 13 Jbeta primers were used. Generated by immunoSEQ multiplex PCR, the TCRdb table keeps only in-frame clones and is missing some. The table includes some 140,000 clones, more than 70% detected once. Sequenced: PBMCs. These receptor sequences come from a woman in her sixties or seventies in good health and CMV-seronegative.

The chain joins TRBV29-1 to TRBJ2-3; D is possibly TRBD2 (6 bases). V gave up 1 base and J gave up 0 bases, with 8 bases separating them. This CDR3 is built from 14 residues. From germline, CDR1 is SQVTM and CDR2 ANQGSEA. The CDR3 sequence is CSVEAGASTDTQYF. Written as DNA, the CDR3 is TGCAGCGTTGAAGCGGGAGCGAGCACAGATACGCAGTATTTT.

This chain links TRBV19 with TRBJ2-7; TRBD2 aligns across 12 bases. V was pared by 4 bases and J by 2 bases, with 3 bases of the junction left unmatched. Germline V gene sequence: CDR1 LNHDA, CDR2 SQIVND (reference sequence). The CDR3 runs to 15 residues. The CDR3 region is CASSTGLAGTYEQYF. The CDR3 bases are TGTGCCAGTAGTACAGGACTAGCGGGAACCTACGAGCAGTACTTC.

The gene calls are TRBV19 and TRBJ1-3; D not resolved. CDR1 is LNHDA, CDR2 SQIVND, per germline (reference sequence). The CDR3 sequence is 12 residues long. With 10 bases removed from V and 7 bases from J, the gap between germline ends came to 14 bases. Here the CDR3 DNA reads TGTGCCACCCATTCCCCCGGGAACACCATATATTTT. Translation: CATHSPGNTIYF.

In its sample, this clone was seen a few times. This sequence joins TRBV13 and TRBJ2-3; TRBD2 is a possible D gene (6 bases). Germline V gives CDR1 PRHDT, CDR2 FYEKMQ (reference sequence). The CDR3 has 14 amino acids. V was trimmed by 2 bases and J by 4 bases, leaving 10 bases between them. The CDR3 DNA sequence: TGTGCCAGCAGCTTAACGGGAGTGGCAGATACGCAGTATTTT. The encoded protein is CASSLTGVADTQYF.

This chain's CDR3 is CASSPQVIGGDYGYTF. CDR3 in DNA: TGTGCCAGCTCACCACAAGTTATAGGGGGTGACTATGGCTACACCTTC. V gene TRBV18 combines with J gene TRBJ1-2; possible D gene TRBD1, 6 bases. The CDR3 runs 16 residues. The V end lost 1 base, the J end lost 3 bases, and 15 bases lay between the germline ends. Germline V gene lookup returns CDR1 KGHSH and CDR2 LQKENI. Looking up the rest from reference TRBV18 and TRBJ1-2 gives the full variable domain: NAGVMQNPRHLVRRRGQEARLRCSPMKGHSHVYWYRQLPEEGLKFMVYLQKENIIDESGMPKERFSAEFPKEGPSILRIQQVVRGDSAAYFCASSPQVIGGDYGYTFGSGTRLTVV.

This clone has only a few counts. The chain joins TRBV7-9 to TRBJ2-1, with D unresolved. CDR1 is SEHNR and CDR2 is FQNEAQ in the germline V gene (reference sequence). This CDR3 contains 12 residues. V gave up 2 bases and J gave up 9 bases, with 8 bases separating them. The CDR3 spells CASSLLEAEQFF. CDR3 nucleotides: TGTGCCAGCAGCTTACTTGAGGCTGAGCAGTTCTTC. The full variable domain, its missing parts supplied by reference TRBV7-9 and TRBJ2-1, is DTGVSQNPRHKITKRGQNVTFRCDPISEHNRLYWYRQTLGQGPEFLTYFQNEAQLEKSRLLSDRFSAERPKGSFSTLEIQRTEQGDSAMYLCASSLLEAEQFFGPGTRLTVL.

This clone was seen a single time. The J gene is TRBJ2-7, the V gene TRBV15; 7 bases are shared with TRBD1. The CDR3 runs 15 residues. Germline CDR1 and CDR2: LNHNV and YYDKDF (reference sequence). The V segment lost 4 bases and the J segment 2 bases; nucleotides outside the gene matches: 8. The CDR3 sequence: CATSIGADRTYEQYF. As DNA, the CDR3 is TGTGCCACCAGCATCGGTGCGGACAGGACCTACGAGCAGTACTTC. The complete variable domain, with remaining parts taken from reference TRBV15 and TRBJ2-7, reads DAMVIQNPRYQVTQFGKPVTLSCSQTLNHNVMYWYQQKSSQAPKLLFHYYDKDFNNEADTPDNFQSRRPNTSFCFLDIRSPGLGDTAMYLCATSIGADRTYEQYFGPGTRLTVT.

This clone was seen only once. The DNA for the CDR3 is TGTGCCAGCAGCTTGGGGCAGGCGGGGGGCTACACCTTC. Translation gives CASSLGQAGGYTF. This chain links TRBV7-2 with TRBJ1-2; TRBD1 might be the D (5 bases). The CDR3 totals 13 residues. Germline-derived CDR1 and CDR2 are SGHTA and FQGNSA. V gave up 3 bases and J gave up 8 bases, with 13 bases separating them.

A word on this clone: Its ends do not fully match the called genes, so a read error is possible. CDR3 region: CASSAGLPTLF. The DNA of the CDR3 is TGTGCCAGCAGTGCGGGACTTCCAACGCTCTTC. The V gene is TRBV2, the J gene TRBJ2-1, with D perhaps TRBD2 (6 bases). This CDR3 has 11 residues. Per the germline V gene, CDR1 is SNHLY and CDR2 is FYNNEI.

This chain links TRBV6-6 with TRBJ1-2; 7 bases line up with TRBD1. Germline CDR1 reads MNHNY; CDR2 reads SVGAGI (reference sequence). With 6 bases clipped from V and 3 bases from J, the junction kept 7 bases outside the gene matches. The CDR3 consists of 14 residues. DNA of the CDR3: TGTGCCAGCAGAAGACAGGGCGAGGACTATGGCTACACCTTC. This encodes CASRRQGEDYGYTF.

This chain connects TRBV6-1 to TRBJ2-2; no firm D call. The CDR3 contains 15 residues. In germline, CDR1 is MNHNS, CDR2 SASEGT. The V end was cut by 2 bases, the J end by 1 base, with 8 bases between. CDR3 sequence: CASSESLRNTGELFF. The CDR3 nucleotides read TGTGCCAGCAGTGAAAGCCTACGGAACACCGGGGAGCTGTTTTTT.

Here the CDR3 reads CASSPYSGRETQYF. Written as DNA, the CDR3 is TGTGCCAGCAGCCCCTACAGTGGTCGGGAGACCCAGTACTTC. V gene TRBV6-5 combines with J gene TRBJ2-5; D uncertain. CDR3 length: 14 amino acids. Per the germline V gene, CDR1 is MNHEY and CDR2 is SVGAGI. V shed 6 bases and J shed 5 bases, with 16 bases lying between them.

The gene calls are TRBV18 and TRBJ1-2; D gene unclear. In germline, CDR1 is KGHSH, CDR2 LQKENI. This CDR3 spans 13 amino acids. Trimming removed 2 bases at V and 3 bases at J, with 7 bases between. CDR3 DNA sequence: TGTGCCAGCTCACCATCGGAGTACTATGGCTACACCTTC. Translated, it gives CASSPSEYYGYTF.

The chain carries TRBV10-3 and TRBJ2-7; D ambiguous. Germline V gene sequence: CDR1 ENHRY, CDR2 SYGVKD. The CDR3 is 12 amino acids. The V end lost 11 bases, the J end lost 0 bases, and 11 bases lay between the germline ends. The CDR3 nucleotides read TGTGCCGCGAGATCAAACTCCTACGAGCAGTACTTC. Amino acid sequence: CAARSNSYEQYF.

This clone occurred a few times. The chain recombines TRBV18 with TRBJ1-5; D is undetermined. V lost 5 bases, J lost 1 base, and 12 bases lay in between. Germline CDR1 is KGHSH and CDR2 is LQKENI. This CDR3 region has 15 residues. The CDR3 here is CASSVQTGSNQPQHF. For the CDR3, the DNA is TGTGCCAGCTCAGTTCAAACCGGGAGCAATCAGCCCCAGCATTTT.

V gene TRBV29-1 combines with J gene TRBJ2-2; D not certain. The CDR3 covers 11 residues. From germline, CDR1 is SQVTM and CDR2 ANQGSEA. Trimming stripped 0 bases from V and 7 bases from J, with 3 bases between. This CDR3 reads CSVEDNGELFF. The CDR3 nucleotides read TGCAGCGTTGAAGATAACGGGGAGCTGTTTTTT.

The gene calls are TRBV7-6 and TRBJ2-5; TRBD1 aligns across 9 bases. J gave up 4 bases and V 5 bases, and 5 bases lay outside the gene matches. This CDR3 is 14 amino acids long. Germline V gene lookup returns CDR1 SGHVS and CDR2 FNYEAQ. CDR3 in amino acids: CASSGDRARETQYF. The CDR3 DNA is TGTGCCAGCAGCGGGGACAGGGCTCGAGAGACCCAGTACTTC.

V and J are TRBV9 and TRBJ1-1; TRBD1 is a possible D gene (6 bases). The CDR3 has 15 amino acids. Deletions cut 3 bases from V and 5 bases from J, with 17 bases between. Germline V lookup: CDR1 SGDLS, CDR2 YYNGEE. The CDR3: CASSGDRTYGTEAFF. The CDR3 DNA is TGTGCCAGCAGCGGAGACAGGACATACGGGACTGAAGCTTTCTTT.

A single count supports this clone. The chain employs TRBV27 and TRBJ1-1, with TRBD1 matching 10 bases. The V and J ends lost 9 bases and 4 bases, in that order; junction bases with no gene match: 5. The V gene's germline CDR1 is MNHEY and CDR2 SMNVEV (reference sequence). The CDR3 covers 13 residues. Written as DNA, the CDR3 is TGTGCCAGTTGGGGACAGGGGTTCACTGAAGCTTTCTTT. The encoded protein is CASWGQGFTEAFF.